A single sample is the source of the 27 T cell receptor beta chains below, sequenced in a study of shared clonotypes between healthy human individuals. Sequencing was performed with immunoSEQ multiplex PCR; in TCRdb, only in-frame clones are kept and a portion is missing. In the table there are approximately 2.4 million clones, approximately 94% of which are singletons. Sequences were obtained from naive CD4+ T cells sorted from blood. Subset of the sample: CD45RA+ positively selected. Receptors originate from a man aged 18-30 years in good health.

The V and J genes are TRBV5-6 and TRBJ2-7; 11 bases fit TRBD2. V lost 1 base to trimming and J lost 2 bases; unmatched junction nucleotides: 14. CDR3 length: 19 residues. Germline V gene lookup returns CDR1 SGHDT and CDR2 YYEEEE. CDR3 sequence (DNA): TGTGCCAGCAGCTTGTACCTAGCGGGAGGAATGTGGATACCCTACGAGCAGTACTTC. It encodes CASSLYLAGGMWIPYEQYF.

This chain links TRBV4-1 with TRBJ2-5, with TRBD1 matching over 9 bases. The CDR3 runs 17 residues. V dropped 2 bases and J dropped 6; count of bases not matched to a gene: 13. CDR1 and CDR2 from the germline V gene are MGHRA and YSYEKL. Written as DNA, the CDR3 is TGCGCCAGCAGCCAACAGTTCCGGGACAGGGCTGAGAAGACCCAGTACTTC. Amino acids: CASSQQFRDRAEKTQYF.

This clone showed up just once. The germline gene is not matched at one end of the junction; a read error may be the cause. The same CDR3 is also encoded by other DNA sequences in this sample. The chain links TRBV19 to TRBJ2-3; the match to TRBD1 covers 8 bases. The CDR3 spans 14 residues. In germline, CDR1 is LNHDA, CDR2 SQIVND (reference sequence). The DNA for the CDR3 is TGTGCTAGTAGTATAGGTCAGGGGGCGGATACGCAGTATTTT. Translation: CASSIGQGADTQYF.

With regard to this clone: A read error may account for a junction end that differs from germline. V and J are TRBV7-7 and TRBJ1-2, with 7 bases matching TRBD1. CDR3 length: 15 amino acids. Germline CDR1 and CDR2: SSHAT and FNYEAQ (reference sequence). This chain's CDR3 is CASSLEGDRSYGYTF. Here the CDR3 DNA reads TGTGCTAGCAGCTTAGAGGGGGACAGATCCTATGGCTACACCTTC.

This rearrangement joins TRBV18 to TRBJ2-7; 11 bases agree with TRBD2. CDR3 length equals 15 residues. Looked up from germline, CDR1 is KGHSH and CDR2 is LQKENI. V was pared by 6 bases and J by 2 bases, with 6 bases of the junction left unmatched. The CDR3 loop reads CASSPTSGGAYEQYF. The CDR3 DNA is TGTGCCAGCTCCCCTACTAGCGGGGGTGCCTACGAGCAGTACTTC.

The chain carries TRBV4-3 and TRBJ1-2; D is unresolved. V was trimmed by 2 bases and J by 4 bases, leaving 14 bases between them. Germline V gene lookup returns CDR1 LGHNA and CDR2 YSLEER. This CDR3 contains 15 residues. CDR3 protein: CASSQYPSSSYGYTF. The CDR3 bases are TGCGCCAGCAGCCAATATCCATCTTCATCCTATGGCTACACCTTC.

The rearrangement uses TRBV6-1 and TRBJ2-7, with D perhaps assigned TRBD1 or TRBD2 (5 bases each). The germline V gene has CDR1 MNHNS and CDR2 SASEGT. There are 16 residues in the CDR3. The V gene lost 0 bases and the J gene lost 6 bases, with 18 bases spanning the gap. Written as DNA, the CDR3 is TGTGCCAGCAGTGAAGCAGGGACCCAGATATCAGTCGAGCAGTACTTC. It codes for CASSEAGTQISVEQYF.

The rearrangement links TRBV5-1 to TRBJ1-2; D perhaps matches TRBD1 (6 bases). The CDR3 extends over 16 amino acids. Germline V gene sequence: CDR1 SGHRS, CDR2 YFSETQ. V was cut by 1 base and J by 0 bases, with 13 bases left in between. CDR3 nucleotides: TGCGCCAGCAGCTTGACAGGGACCTCAGCTAACTATGGCTACACCTTC. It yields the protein CASSLTGTSANYGYTF.

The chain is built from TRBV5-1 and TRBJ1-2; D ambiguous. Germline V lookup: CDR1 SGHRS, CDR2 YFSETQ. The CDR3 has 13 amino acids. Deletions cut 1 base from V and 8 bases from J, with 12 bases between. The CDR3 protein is CASSLSSSSGYTF. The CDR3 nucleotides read TGCGCCAGCAGCTTGAGCTCTTCTTCGGGCTACACCTTC.

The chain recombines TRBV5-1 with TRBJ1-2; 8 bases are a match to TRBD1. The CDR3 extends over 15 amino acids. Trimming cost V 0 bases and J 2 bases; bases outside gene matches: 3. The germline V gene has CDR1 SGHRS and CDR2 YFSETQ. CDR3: CASSLGTGFNYGYTF. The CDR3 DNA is TGCGCCAGCAGCTTGGGGACAGGGTTCAACTATGGCTACACCTTC.

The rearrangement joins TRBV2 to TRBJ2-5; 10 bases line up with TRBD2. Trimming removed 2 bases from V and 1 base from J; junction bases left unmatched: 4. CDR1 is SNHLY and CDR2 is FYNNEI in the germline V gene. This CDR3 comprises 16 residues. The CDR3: CASSERVAGGQETQYF. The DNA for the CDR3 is TGTGCCAGCAGTGAACGGGTAGCGGGGGGCCAAGAGACCCAGTACTTC.

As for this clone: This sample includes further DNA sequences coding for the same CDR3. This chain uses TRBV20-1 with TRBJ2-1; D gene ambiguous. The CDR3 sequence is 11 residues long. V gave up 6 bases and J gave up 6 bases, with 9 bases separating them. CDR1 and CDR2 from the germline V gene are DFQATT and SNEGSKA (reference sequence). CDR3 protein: CSASLANEQFF. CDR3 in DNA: TGCAGTGCCAGTTTGGCCAATGAGCAGTTCTTC.

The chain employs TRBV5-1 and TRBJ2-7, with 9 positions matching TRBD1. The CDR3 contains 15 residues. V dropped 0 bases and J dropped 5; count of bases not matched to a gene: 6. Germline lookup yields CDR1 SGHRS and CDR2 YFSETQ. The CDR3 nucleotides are TGCGCCAGCAGCTTGGAGGGACAGGGTAGGGACGAGCAGTACTTC. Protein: CASSLEGQGRDEQYF.

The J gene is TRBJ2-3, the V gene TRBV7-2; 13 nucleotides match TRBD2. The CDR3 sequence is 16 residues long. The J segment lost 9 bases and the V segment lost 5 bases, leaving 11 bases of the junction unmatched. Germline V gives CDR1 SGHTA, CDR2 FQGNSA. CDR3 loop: CASSPPGLAGVETQYF. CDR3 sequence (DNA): TGTGCCAGCAGCCCCCCCGGACTAGCGGGAGTGGAGACGCAGTATTTT.

CDR3 DNA sequence: TGTGCCAGCAGTCTCTTGAACACCGGGGAGCTGTTTTTT. Translation: CASSLLNTGELFF. The chain links TRBV6-6 to TRBJ2-2; D uncertain. This CDR3 is 13 amino acids long. Germline V lookup: CDR1 MNHNY, CDR2 SVGAGI (reference sequence). V was pared by 5 bases and J by 1 base, with 5 bases between.

In nucleotides, the CDR3 is TGTGCCAGCGGACGAGCAGGATTCGCCTACGAGCAGTACTTC. Protein sequence: CASGRAGFAYEQYF. J is TRBJ2-7 and V is TRBV6-5; D gene uncertain. Per the germline V gene, CDR1 is MNHEY and CDR2 is SVGAGI. Between the trimmed V and J ends, which lost 8 bases and 2 bases, there was a span of 16 bases. The CDR3 totals 14 residues.

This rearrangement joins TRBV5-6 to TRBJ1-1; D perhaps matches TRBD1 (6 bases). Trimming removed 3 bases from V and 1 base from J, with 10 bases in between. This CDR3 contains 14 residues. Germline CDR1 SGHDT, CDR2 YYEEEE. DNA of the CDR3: TGTGCCAGCAGCTCGGACAGCGCGAACACTGAAGCTTTCTTT. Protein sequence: CASSSDSANTEAFF.

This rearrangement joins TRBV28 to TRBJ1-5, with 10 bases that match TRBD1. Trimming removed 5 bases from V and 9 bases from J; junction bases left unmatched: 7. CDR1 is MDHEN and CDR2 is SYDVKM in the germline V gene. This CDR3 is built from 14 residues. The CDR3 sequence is CASSATGGLAPQHF. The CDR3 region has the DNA TGTGCCAGCAGTGCGACAGGGGGCCTTGCGCCCCAGCATTTT.

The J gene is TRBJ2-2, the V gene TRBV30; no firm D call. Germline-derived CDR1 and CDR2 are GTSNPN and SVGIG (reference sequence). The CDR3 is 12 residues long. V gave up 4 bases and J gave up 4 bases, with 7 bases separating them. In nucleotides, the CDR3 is TGTGCCTGGACAGAGATCACCGGGGAGCTGTTTTTT. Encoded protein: CAWTEITGELFF. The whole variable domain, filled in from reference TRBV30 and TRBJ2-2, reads SQTIHQWPATLVQPVGSPLSLECTVEGTSNPNLYWYRQAAGRGLQLLFYSVGIGQISSEVPQNLSASRPQDRQFILSSKKLLLSDSGFYLCAWTEITGELFFGEGSRLTVL.

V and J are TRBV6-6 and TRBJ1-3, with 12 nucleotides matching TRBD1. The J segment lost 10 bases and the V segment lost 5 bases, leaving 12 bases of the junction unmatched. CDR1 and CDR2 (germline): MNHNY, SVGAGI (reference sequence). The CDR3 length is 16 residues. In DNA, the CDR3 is TGTGCCAGCAGTGTTTTTCCGGGACAGGGGGCTGGAACCATATATTTT. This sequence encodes CASSVFPGQGAGTIYF.

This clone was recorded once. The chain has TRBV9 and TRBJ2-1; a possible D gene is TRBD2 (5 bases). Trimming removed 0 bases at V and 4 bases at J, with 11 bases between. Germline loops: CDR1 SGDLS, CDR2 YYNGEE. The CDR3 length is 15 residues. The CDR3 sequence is CASSVGGREYNEQFF. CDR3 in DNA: TGTGCCAGCAGCGTAGGCGGAAGGGAGTACAATGAGCAGTTCTTC.

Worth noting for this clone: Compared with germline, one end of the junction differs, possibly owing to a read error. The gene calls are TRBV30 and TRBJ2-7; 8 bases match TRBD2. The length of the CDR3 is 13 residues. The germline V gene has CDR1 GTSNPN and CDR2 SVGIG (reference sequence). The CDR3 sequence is CVWRPGGGIKQYF. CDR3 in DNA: TGTGTCTGGAGGCCCGGGGGGGGTATAAAGCAGTACTTC.

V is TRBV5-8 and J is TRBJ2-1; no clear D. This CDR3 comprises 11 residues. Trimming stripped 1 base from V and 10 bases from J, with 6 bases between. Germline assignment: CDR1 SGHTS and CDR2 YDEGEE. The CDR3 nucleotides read TGTGCCAGCAGCTTGAGGTTAGAGCAGTTCTTC. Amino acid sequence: CASSLRLEQFF. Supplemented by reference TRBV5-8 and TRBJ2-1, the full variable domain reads EAGVTQSPTHLIKTRGQQATLRCSPISGHTSVYWYQQALGLGLQFLLWYDEGEERNRGNFPPRFSGRQFPNYSSELNVNALELEDSALYLCASSLRLEQFFGPGTRLTVL.

The CDR3 protein is CASSSQGAGGYTF. The CDR3 nucleotides read TGTGCCAGCAGTTCCCAGGGGGCAGGAGGCTACACCTTC. The chain carries TRBV27 and TRBJ1-2; TRBD1 matches at 8 bases. Germline-derived CDR1 and CDR2 are MNHEY and SMNVEV (reference sequence). This CDR3 contains 13 residues. Losses at the gene ends were 4 bases for V and 8 bases for J; bases not matched to a gene: 6.

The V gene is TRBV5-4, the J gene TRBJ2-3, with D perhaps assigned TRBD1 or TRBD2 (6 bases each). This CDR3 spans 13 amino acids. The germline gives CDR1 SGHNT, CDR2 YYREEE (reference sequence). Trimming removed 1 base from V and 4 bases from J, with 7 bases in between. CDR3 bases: TGTGCCAGCAGCTTGAGGGGGGCAGATACGCAGTATTTT. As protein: CASSLRGADTQYF.

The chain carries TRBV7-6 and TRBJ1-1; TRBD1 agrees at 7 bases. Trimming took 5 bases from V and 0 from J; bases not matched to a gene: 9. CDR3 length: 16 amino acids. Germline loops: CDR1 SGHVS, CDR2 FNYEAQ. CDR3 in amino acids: CASSPGTAIMNTEAFF. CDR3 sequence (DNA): TGTGCCAGCAGCCCCGGGACAGCTATCATGAACACTGAAGCTTTCTTT.

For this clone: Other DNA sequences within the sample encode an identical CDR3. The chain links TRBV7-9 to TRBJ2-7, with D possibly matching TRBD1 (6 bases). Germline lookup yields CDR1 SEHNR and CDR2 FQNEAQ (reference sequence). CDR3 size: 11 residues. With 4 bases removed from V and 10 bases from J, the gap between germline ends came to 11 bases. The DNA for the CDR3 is TGTGCCAGCAGCTCAGGGGTAGAACAGTACTTC. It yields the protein CASSSGVEQYF. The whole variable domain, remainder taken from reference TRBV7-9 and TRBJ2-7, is DTGVSQNPRHKITKRGQNVTFRCDPISEHNRLYWYRQTLGQGPEFLTYFQNEAQLEKSRLLSDRFSAERPKGSFSTLEIQRTEQGDSAMYLCASSSGVEQYFGPGTRLTVT.